The 14 T cell receptor beta chains below were found in one sample sequenced in a study of blood T cell repertoires in COVID-19. This table comes from immunoSEQ multiplex PCR, and its TCRdb copy is limited to in-frame clones, with some not included. This table has 120,000 to 150,000 clones, over 80% appearing once. Sequencing was performed on peripheral blood. The receptor set was obtained from a woman older than 75 with acute or convalescent COVID-19.

This chain links TRBV5-4 with TRBJ2-7; D gene unclear. From germline, CDR1 is SGHNT and CDR2 YYREEE (reference sequence). The CDR3 has 12 amino acids. V was cut by 4 bases and J by 5 bases, with 10 bases left in between. CDR3 sequence reads: CASSTSGDEQYF. The CDR3 DNA reads TGTGCCAGCAGCACCTCAGGTGACGAGCAGTACTTC.

The J gene is TRBJ1-2, the V gene TRBV7-2, with D uncertain. The germline CDR1 and CDR2 sequences are SGHTA and FQGNSA. V was trimmed by 1 base and J by 0 bases, leaving 6 bases between them. CDR3 length equals 14 residues. The CDR3 spells CASSLGPTNYGYTF. The CDR3 nucleotides read TGTGCCAGCAGCTTAGGTCCCACTAACTATGGCTACACCTTC.

The chain recombines TRBV6-5 with TRBJ1-2; D is perhaps TRBD1 (6 bases). Trimming pared 8 bases from V and 6 bases from J, leaving 13 bases between. The CDR3 is made up of 12 amino acids. Germline V gene lookup returns CDR1 MNHEY and CDR2 SVGAGI. CDR3 DNA sequence: TGTGCCAGCCGCCGGGGGGGCGATGGCTACACCTTC. Translation gives CASRRGGDGYTF.

The chain couples TRBV7-9 to TRBJ2-4; TRBD2 aligns across 10 bases. This CDR3 has 15 residues. Germline V gives CDR1 SEHNR, CDR2 FQNEAQ (reference sequence). V lost 2 bases to trimming and J lost 4 bases; unmatched junction nucleotides: 2. The CDR3 protein is CASSLSSGGKNIQYF. The CDR3 DNA reads as TGTGCCAGCAGCTTAAGTAGCGGGGGGAAAAACATTCAGTACTTC.

This clone was recorded once. The chain carries TRBV7-9 and TRBJ2-3; the match to TRBD2 covers 7 bases. Germline trimming cut 8 bases from V and 0 bases from J; bases unmatched to any gene: 8. The CDR3 has 15 amino acids. Germline assignment: CDR1 SEHNR and CDR2 FQNEAQ (reference sequence). The CDR3 here is CASAGASGSTDTQYF. DNA of the CDR3: TGTGCCAGCGCTGGGGCTAGCGGTAGCACAGATACGCAGTATTTT.

The gene calls are TRBV5-4 and TRBJ2-7; D might be TRBD2 (7 bases). The CDR3 runs 15 residues. Germline CDR1 and CDR2: SGHNT and YYREEE (reference sequence). V shed 4 bases and J shed 2 bases, with 16 bases lying between them. This chain's CDR3 is CASSRGGGAPYEQYF. DNA of the CDR3: TGTGCCAGCAGCCGAGGAGGGGGGGCTCCCTACGAGCAGTACTTC. The complete variable domain, with remaining parts taken from reference TRBV5-4 and TRBJ2-7, reads ETGVTQSPTHLIKTRGQQVTLRCSSQSGHNTVSWYQQALGQGPQFIFQYYREEENGRGNFPPRFSGLQFPNYSSELNVNALELDDSALYLCASSRGGGAPYEQYFGPGTRLTVT.

V is TRBV20-1 and J is TRBJ1-4, with D possibly TRBD1 on 5 matching bases. The germline V gene encodes CDR1 DFQATT and CDR2 SNEGSKA (reference sequence). The CDR3 length is 11 residues. Trimming stripped 5 bases from V and 8 bases from J, with 9 bases between. CDR3 sequence reads: CSAGTLEKLFF. CDR3 in DNA: TGCAGTGCTGGGACTTTAGAAAAACTGTTTTTT.

V usage is TRBV18 and J usage is TRBJ2-5; 10 nucleotides align to TRBD1. The ends lost 0 bases at V and 5 bases at J; junction bases unmatched: 3. This CDR3 comprises 15 residues. Germline CDR1 KGHSH, CDR2 LQKENI. The CDR3 coding sequence is TGTGCCAGCTCACCACCCGGGACAGGGGACGAGACCCAGTACTTC. Protein product: CASSPPGTGDETQYF.

V and J are TRBV2 and TRBJ1-1; 7 nucleotides match TRBD1. The V segment lost 6 bases and the J segment 1 base; nucleotides outside the gene matches: 5. The CDR3 is 14 residues long. Germline values: CDR1 SNHLY, CDR2 FYNNEI. The CDR3 DNA is TGTGCCAGCAGGAGCAGGACAGGGAACACTGAAGCTTTCTTT. Its protein product is CASRSRTGNTEAFF.

V usage is TRBV3-1 (or the pseudogene TRBV3-2) and J usage is TRBJ2-1, with D possibly matching TRBD1 (5 bases). CDR3 size: 12 residues. V lost 8 bases and J lost 3, with 8 bases in between. Germline V CDR1 and CDR2: LGHDT, YNNKEL (reference sequence). As DNA, the CDR3 is TGTGCCAGCCTAGGGGACTACAATGAGCAGTTCTTC. This gives the protein CASLGDYNEQFF.

This chain uses TRBV5-4 with TRBJ1-1; D is perhaps TRBD1 (6 bases). Between the trimmed V and J ends, which lost 2 bases and 0 bases, there was a span of 8 bases. Germline V gene lookup returns CDR1 SGHNT and CDR2 YYREEE (reference sequence). This CDR3 spans 14 amino acids. The CDR3 loop is CASSLRTVNTEAFF. In DNA, the CDR3 is TGTGCCAGCAGCTTAAGGACAGTGAACACTGAAGCTTTCTTT. Full variable domain (remainder filled in from reference TRBV5-4 and TRBJ1-1): ETGVTQSPTHLIKTRGQQVTLRCSSQSGHNTVSWYQQALGQGPQFIFQYYREEENGRGNFPPRFSGLQFPNYSSELNVNALELDDSALYLCASSLRTVNTEAFFGQGTRLTVV.

CDR3 nucleotide sequence: TGTGCCAGCAGTGCCTCCTTCGGTGATGAGCAGTTCTTC. As protein: CASSASFGDEQFF. This rearrangement joins TRBV6-6 to TRBJ2-1, with D hard to call. Germline V gene data show CDR1 as MNHNY and CDR2 as SVGAGI (reference sequence). The length of the CDR3 is 13 residues. Trimming cost V 5 bases and J 8 bases, with 13 bases left between them.

CDR3 in DNA: TGCGCCAGCAGCCCATCTCATAGCGGGTTTGGCCATGAGCAGTTCTTC. It is translated as CASSPSHSGFGHEQFF. The rearrangement links TRBV4-3 to TRBJ2-1; 7 nucleotides align to TRBD2. Germline CDR1 is LGHNA and CDR2 is YSLEER. Trimming took 4 bases from V and 8 from J; bases not matched to a gene: 14. The CDR3 loop spans 16 amino acids.

The CDR3 sequence is CASSPQGANTIYF. The CDR3 DNA sequence: TGTGCCAGCAGTCCACAGGGGGCCAACACCATATATTTT. This chain uses TRBV12-3 or TRBV12-4 with TRBJ1-3, with 9 bases identical to TRBD1. This CDR3 spans 13 amino acids. J was trimmed by 7 bases and V by 5 bases; bases with no gene match: 3.